Following are 31 T cell receptor beta chains from one sample sequenced in a study of regulatory T cells in long-lasting Graves disease. The sample's time point: newly diagnosed GD, antithyroid drugs for less than 3 months. RNA from PBMCs was the source of the TCR library. Arm-PCR with iRepertoire HTBI primers amplified the CDR3 regions for these TCR beta libraries. TCRdb ran MiXCR on the multiplex PCR reads and lists one entry per CDR3 protein. This table has around 450,000 distinct CDR3 sequences, approximately 15% appearing once. These same data were also listed under a study on T cells in Graves' hyperthyroidism and ophthalmopathy.

Sequencing used peripheral blood mononuclear cells (PBMCs), obtained at new diagnosis, from a patient treated with antithyroid drugs. Every receptor here comes from a woman aged 40 to 50 with Graves disease.

This clonotype was seen many times. The chain employs TRBV19 and TRBJ2-7; 8 bases fit TRBD1. The CDR3 covers 14 residues. The germline CDR1 and CDR2 sequences are LNHDA and SQIVND (reference sequence). With 4 bases clipped from V and 2 bases from J, the junction kept 4 bases outside the gene matches. In DNA, the CDR3 is TGTGCCAGTAGTACCCAGGGGGCGGCCTACGAGCAGTACTTC. This codes for CASSTQGAAYEQYF.

The chain combines TRBV28 with TRBJ2-1; 8 positions agree with TRBD2. Near its end, the DNA agrees better with TRBJ2-5, so the J call may be wrong. From germline, CDR1 is MDHEN and CDR2 SYDVKM. The CDR3 loop spans 16 amino acids. The CDR3 sequence: CASSFRLALIQETQYF. The CDR3 DNA reads as TGTGCCAGCAGTTTTCGACTAGCGTTGATTCAAGAGACCCAGTACTTC.

To note about this clonotype: This may stem from a read error, because a much larger clone lies one nucleotide away. The genes are TRBV11-2 and TRBJ2-7, with 9 bases matching TRBD2. After removal of 5 bases from V and 6 bases from J, the junction contained 8 bases not matched to a gene. CDR3 size: 14 residues. CDR1 is SGHAT, CDR2 FQNNGV, per germline. Here the CDR3 reads CASSLGTSRIEQYF. CDR3 DNA sequence: TGTGCCAGCAGCCTCGGGACTAGCAGGATCGAGCAGTACTTC.

This clonotype was observed at least ten times. Written as DNA, the CDR3 is TGCAGCGTTGATTTGGGACAGGGAACCTACGAGCAGTACTTC. Its protein is CSVDLGQGTYEQYF. The chain combines TRBV29-1 with TRBJ2-7, with TRBD1 matching over 9 bases. Germline CDR1 SQVTM, CDR2 ANQGSEA. V lost 3 bases and J lost 2; bases outside the gene matches: 5. CDR3 size: 14 residues.

Ten or more counts support this clonotype. At one of its ends the junction is not consistent with the germline gene, which may arise from a read error. This chain connects TRBV5-1 to TRBJ2-1; tentative D call: TRBD2 (5 bases). This CDR3 is built from 14 residues. Germline V gives CDR1 SGHRS, CDR2 YFSETQ. The CDR3 protein is CASSLGTSSGEQFF. The CDR3 nucleotides read TGTGCCAGCAGCTTAGGAACTTCGTCGGGAGAGCAGTTCTTC.

With regard to this clonotype: A much larger clone differs by one base, so this may be a read error. The chain joins TRBV5-5 to TRBJ2-3; D is unresolved. The DNA end lines up better with TRBJ2-1; the J call may be wrong. Germline assignment: CDR1 SGHKS and CDR2 YYEKEE (reference sequence). The CDR3 consists of 14 residues. The CDR3 sequence: CASSPRLPINEQFF. The DNA for the CDR3 is TGTGCCAGCAGTCCAAGGCTACCGATCAATGAGCAGTTCTTC.

This clonotype was recorded at least ten times. The chain couples TRBV9 to TRBJ1-1, with 7 bases identical to TRBD1. This CDR3 is 15 amino acids long. With 0 bases clipped from V and 2 bases from J, the junction kept 4 bases outside the gene matches. The germline CDR1 and CDR2 sequences are SGDLS and YYNGEE. The CDR3 region is CASSVGGQANTEAFF. CDR3 bases: TGTGCCAGCAGCGTAGGTGGACAGGCAAACACTGAAGCTTTCTTT. Full variable domain (missing parts from reference TRBV9 and TRBJ1-1): DSGVTQTPKHLITATGQRVTLRCSPRSGDLSVYWYQQSLDQGLQFLIQYYNGEERAKGNILERFSAQQFPDLHSELNLSSLELGDSALYFCASSVGGQANTEAFFGQGTRLTVV.

The genes are TRBV4-2 and TRBJ1-4; D is uncertain. Trimming cost V 0 bases and J 5 bases, with 7 bases left between them. The CDR3 is made up of 14 amino acids. The germline CDR1 and CDR2 sequences are LGHNA and YNFKEQ. This chain's CDR3 is CASSQEVRNEKLFF. The CDR3 region has the DNA TGTGCCAGCAGCCAAGAGGTTAGAAATGAAAAACTGTTTTTT.

This clonotype was recorded many times. The CDR3 sequence is CAWTIGDQETQYF. The CDR3 DNA sequence: TGTGCCTGGACAATAGGAGATCAGGAGACCCAGTACTTC. The chain employs TRBV30 and TRBJ2-5; D remains unclear. The CDR3 is 13 amino acids. Trimming shortened V by 4 bases and J by 5 bases, and 14 bases separated the two germline ends. CDR1 is GTSNPN and CDR2 is SVGIG in the germline V gene (reference sequence). Using reference TRBV30 and TRBJ2-5 for the parts outside the CDR3, the full variable domain is SQTIHQWPATLVQPVGSPLSLECTVEGTSNPNLYWYRQAAGRGLQLLFYSVGIGQISSEVPQNLSASRPQDRQFILSSKKLLLSDSGFYLCAWTIGDQETQYFGPGTRLLVL.

This clonotype was counted many times. The chain recombines TRBV30 with TRBJ2-1; D not certain. The V gene lost 0 bases and the J gene lost 6 bases, with 9 bases spanning the gap. CDR3 size: 13 residues. Germline V gene sequence: CDR1 GTSNPN, CDR2 SVGIG (reference sequence). The CDR3 spells CAWSVLDGNEQFF. CDR3 coding DNA: TGTGCCTGGAGTGTACTCGACGGCAATGAGCAGTTCTTC.

The chain joins TRBV5-1 to TRBJ2-2; 10 nucleotides match TRBD2. Trimming at V came to 2 bases and at J to 8 bases, leaving 12 bases not matched to a gene. The CDR3 length is 17 residues. Germline V gives CDR1 SGHRS, CDR2 YFSETQ. The CDR3 DNA reads as TGCGCCAGCAGCTTAAGGACTAGCGGCAGAGTCCCGGGGGAGCTGTTTTTT. Translated: CASSLRTSGRVPGELFF.

This clonotype occurred many times. The chain uses TRBV7-6 and TRBJ2-1; TRBD2 matches 7 bases. The ends lost 5 bases at V and 2 bases at J; junction bases unmatched: 9. Germline values: CDR1 SGHVS, CDR2 FNYEAQ. The CDR3 is made up of 16 amino acids. Here the CDR3 reads CASSLGAGVTYNEQFF. The CDR3 DNA sequence: TGTGCCAGCAGCCTCGGGGCGGGAGTAACCTACAATGAGCAGTTCTTC.

The rearrangement joins TRBV15 to TRBJ2-7; D is possibly TRBD1 (5 bases). Trimming took 4 bases from V and 6 from J, leaving 19 bases between them. The CDR3 sequence is 15 residues long. Germline CDR1 LNHNV, CDR2 YYDKDF (reference sequence). The CDR3 nucleotides read TGTGCCACCAGCAACCCCACGGACACGTTCGGCGAGCAGTACTTC. This gives the protein CATSNPTDTFGEQYF.

In this sample, this clonotype turned up many times. The chain links TRBV7-2 to TRBJ2-7; tentative D call: TRBD2 (5 bases). V lost 5 bases and J 1 base, leaving 18 bases between the germline ends. The CDR3 consists of 16 residues. Germline V gene lookup returns CDR1 SGHTA and CDR2 FQGNSA. This CDR3 is CASSLTQVDWSYEQYF. The CDR3 DNA reads as TGTGCCAGCAGCCTCACCCAGGTGGACTGGTCCTACGAGCAGTACTTC.

This clonotype was counted many times. The chain carries TRBV12-3 or TRBV12-4 and TRBJ2-5, with no clear D. Deletions cut 3 bases from V and 6 bases from J, with 8 bases between. This CDR3 is 12 amino acids long. The CDR3 loop reads CASSFRSQTQYF. CDR3 bases: TGTGCCAGCAGTTTCAGATCGCAGACCCAGTACTTC.

This clonotype was counted only a few times. The rearrangement joins TRBV5-1 to TRBJ2-7; 8 nucleotides agree with TRBD1. The CDR3 is 16 residues long. Looked up from germline, CDR1 is SGHRS and CDR2 is YFSETQ. J gave up 2 bases and V 0 bases, and 7 bases lay outside the gene matches. The CDR3 loop reads CASSLVIGTGAYEQYF. The CDR3 bases are TGCGCCAGCAGCTTGGTGATCGGGACAGGTGCCTACGAGCAGTACTTC. Full variable domain (missing parts from reference TRBV5-1 and TRBJ2-7): KAGVTQTPRYLIKTRGQQVTLSCSPISGHRSVSWYQQTPGQGLQFLFEYFSETQRNKGNFPGRFSGRQFSNSRSEMNVSTLELGDSALYLCASSLVIGTGAYEQYFGPGTRLTVT.

As concerns this clonotype: The junction departs from germline at one end; a sequencing error may be responsible. The V and J genes are TRBV24-1 and TRBJ2-1; possibly TRBD1 for D (6 bases). The CDR3 loop spans 13 amino acids. Germline V gene data show CDR1 as KGHDR and CDR2 as SFDVKD. The DNA of the CDR3 is TGTGCCACCAGTAAGTTTCGGGACAATGACCAGTTCTTC. Protein: CATSKFRDNDQFF.

This clonotype was picked up many times. The chain couples TRBV6-2 or TRBV6-3 to TRBJ2-2; TRBD1 matches 8 bases. Germline V gene sequence: CDR1 MNHEY, CDR2 SVGEGT. The trim removed 6 bases at V and 3 bases at J, leaving 15 bases unmatched. The CDR3 consists of 18 residues. CDR3 in DNA: TGTGCCAGCAGCCCGTTCACCCCGGGACAGGCGGACACCGGGGAGCTGTTTTTT. Its protein product is CASSPFTPGQADTGELFF.

This clonotype occurred many times. The genes are TRBV27 and TRBJ2-1, with 14 bases that match TRBD2. Looked up from germline, CDR1 is MNHEY and CDR2 is SMNVEV (reference sequence). V lost 5 bases, J lost 3 bases, and 6 bases stayed unmatched. The CDR3 is 17 amino acids. The CDR3 sequence: CASSGRLAGGGYNEQFF. CDR3 DNA: TGTGCCAGCAGTGGGCGACTAGCGGGAGGGGGCTACAATGAGCAGTTCTTC.

This clonotype has ten or more counts. The chain uses TRBV28 and TRBJ2-7; D might be TRBD1 (6 bases). Germline V gene data show CDR1 as MDHEN and CDR2 as SYDVKM. V was pared by 1 base and J by 6 bases, with 19 bases between. The CDR3 is 16 amino acids. In DNA form, the CDR3 reads TGTGCCAGCAGTTTATCCTACCCGACAGGCAAGGGCGAGCAGTACTTC. Translation: CASSLSYPTGKGEQYF.

The chain links TRBV4-1 to TRBJ2-7, with D tentatively TRBD2 (6 bases). Germline loops: CDR1 MGHRA, CDR2 YSYEKL. The CDR3 covers 16 residues. With 0 bases removed from V and 0 bases from J, the gap between germline ends came to 12 bases. This CDR3 reads CASSQDVGGRSYEQYF. Here the CDR3 DNA reads TGCGCCAGCAGCCAAGATGTGGGAGGCCGCTCCTACGAGCAGTACTTC.

Details on this clonotype: A much bigger clone sits one base away, suggesting this may be a read error. This chain links TRBV28 with TRBJ2-3; D remains unclear. Germline V CDR1 and CDR2: MDHEN, SYDVKM. The CDR3 covers 15 residues. With 7 bases removed from V and 4 bases from J, the gap between germline ends came to 18 bases. The CDR3 DNA sequence: TGTGCCAGCACTGTCAGACTCCTCCGCGCAGATACGCAGTATTTT. Its protein product is CASTVRLLRADTQYF.

This clonotype was counted many times. The chain combines TRBV3-1 with TRBJ2-3; 7 bases agree with TRBD2. Germline CDR1 reads LGHDT; CDR2 reads YNNKEL (reference sequence). Trimming took 5 bases from V and 2 from J; bases not matched to a gene: 7. The CDR3 length is 15 residues. This CDR3 reads CASSELADLTDTQYF. In DNA form, the CDR3 reads TGTGCCAGCAGCGAGCTAGCGGACCTCACAGATACGCAGTATTTT.

This clonotype was recorded many times. The gene calls are TRBV11-3 and TRBJ2-1, with TRBD2 matching over 11 bases. Looked up from germline, CDR1 is SGHNT and CDR2 is YENEEA. V lost 5 bases to trimming and J lost 4 bases; unmatched junction nucleotides: 4. The CDR3 is 15 amino acids. CDR3 region: CASSAGLAGYNEQFF. CDR3 DNA sequence: TGTGCCAGCAGCGCCGGACTAGCGGGTTACAATGAGCAGTTCTTC.

This clonotype was found a few times. The CDR3 loop reads CASSPIGEPEKLFF. CDR3 DNA: TGTGCCAGCAGCCCCATTGGCGAGCCCGAAAAACTGTTTTTT. The chain couples TRBV5-4 to TRBJ1-4; no firm D call. The V and J ends lost 4 bases and 8 bases respectively, with 15 bases between them. Germline-derived CDR1 and CDR2 are SGHNT and YYREEE (reference sequence). The CDR3 is 14 amino acids.

The table lists this clonotype with many counts. The CDR3 nucleotides are TGTGCCAGCAGTTACGTGCCGGGAGGCCTTCAGGAGCAGTACTTC. Its translation is CASSYVPGGLQEQYF. The chain has TRBV6-2 or TRBV6-3 and TRBJ2-7; 7 nucleotides align to TRBD2. CDR1 and CDR2 from the germline V gene are MNHEY and SVGEGT. This CDR3 has 15 residues. V lost 2 bases to trimming and J lost 7 bases; unmatched junction nucleotides: 11.

The table lists this clonotype with a few counts. This chain connects TRBV24-1 to TRBJ1-2, with a tentative D call TRBD1 (5 bases). This CDR3 contains 15 residues. The V gene lost 4 bases and the J gene lost 5 bases, with 16 bases spanning the gap. The germline V gene encodes CDR1 KGHDR and CDR2 SFDVKD. The CDR3 nucleotides are TGTGCCACCAGTGAAGGACAAGGACAACCATATGGCTACACCTTC. It specifies CATSEGQGQPYGYTF.

Notes on this clonotype: A much larger clone differs from this one at a single base, so this may be a read error. The CDR3 spells CASSPRPEGSAYNEQCF. DNA of the CDR3: TGTGCCAGCAGCCCCCGCCCAGAGGGGTCTGCCTACAATGAGCAGTGCTTC. The chain has TRBV7-9 and TRBJ2-1; D is possibly TRBD1 or TRBD2 (5 bases each). This CDR3 region has 17 residues. Germline-derived CDR1 and CDR2 are SEHNR and FQNEAQ (reference sequence).

As concerns this clonotype: With a much larger clone just one base away, this may be a read error. A read error is likely, as this CDR3 ends without the conserved phenylalanine or tryptophan. The chain couples TRBV29-1 to TRBJ2-5; 9 nucleotides line up with TRBD1. Germline V gene sequence: CDR1 SQVTM, CDR2 ANQGSEA. V trimming: 3 bases; J trimming: 5 bases; junction bases outside the gene matches: 7. The CDR3 covers 14 residues. CDR3 in amino acids: CSVESDRGRETQYS. The CDR3 DNA reads as TGCAGCGTTGAGTCGGACAGGGGTCGGGAGACCCAGTACTCC.

The table lists this clonotype with many counts. The gene calls are TRBV28 and TRBJ2-7; tentatively, D is TRBD1 (5 bases). The germline gives CDR1 MDHEN, CDR2 SYDVKM. V was pared by 2 bases and J by 0 bases, with 26 bases between. The CDR3 sequence is 20 residues long. The CDR3, as DNA: TGTGCCAGCAGTTTAGGGGTCAGTATTGGCAGGGCATACAGCTCCTACGAGCAGTACTTC. Its translation: CASSLGVSIGRAYSSYEQYF.

This clonotype has at least ten counts. CDR3 in amino acids: CASTLRGQPLEQFF. The DNA for the CDR3 is TGTGCCAGCACCCTAAGGGGCCAGCCCCTAGAGCAGTTCTTC. The chain couples TRBV28 to TRBJ2-1; D is possibly TRBD1 (5 bases). V lost 7 bases and J 10 bases, leaving 20 bases between the germline ends. The V gene's germline CDR1 is MDHEN and CDR2 SYDVKM. The CDR3 extends over 14 amino acids. Drawing the rest from reference TRBV28 and TRBJ2-1, the complete variable domain is DVKVTQSSRYLVKRTGEKVFLECVQDMDHENMFWYRQDPGLGLRLIYFSYDVKMKEKGDIPEGYSVSREKKERFSLILESASTNQTSMYLCASTLRGQPLEQFFGPGTRLTVL.